Sequencing of this T cell receptor (beta chain) was carried out in a study of shared clonotypes between healthy human individuals. Naive CD45RA+ and memory CD45RA-negative subsets were split from CD4+ cells. Study-wide results and caveats: Despite large depth, rarefaction showed incomplete sorted-subset sequencing. Clonotypes that were shared across four donors made up roughly 5.2% of naive CD4 clonotypes.

With regard to this clone: The antigen is undetermined. Other DNA sequences in this sample translate to the same CDR3.

The germline CDR1 and CDR2 sequences are SGHRS and YFSETQ. Trimming left V 0 bases short and J 1 base short, with 8 bases between. This CDR3 comprises 15 residues. Using immunoSEQ multiplex PCR, the repertoire was profiled, and TCRdb retains in-frame clones only, with some absent. The sample lists over a million clones, 95% to 97% seen once, with about 1.2% in the top ten. The sequenced sample was naive CD4+ T cells sorted from blood. Subset given: CD45RA+ positively selected. V gene TRBV5-1 combines with J gene TRBJ1-3; D not resolved. The source is a man younger than 45 in good health. This CDR3 is CASSLAGGSGNTIYF. Here the CDR3 DNA reads TGCGCCAGCAGCTTGGCCGGTGGATCTGGAAACACCATATATTTT.